The 12 T cell receptor beta chains below come from one sample, sequenced in a study of OX40 agonist ivuxolimab in advanced cancers. Profiled with immunoSEQ multiplex PCR; TCRdb holds only in-frame clones, not every one. In the table there are some 80,000 clones, 85% to 90% of which are singletons. The material sequenced was CD4+ or CD8+ T cells sorted from blood, taken in a trial of the OX40 agonist ivuxolimab. These receptors all come from an adult with an advanced solid tumor such as melanoma, head and neck, liver or kidney cancer.

This clone was detected only once. J is TRBJ2-1 and V is TRBV5-1; D ambiguous. V dropped 0 bases and J dropped 9 bases, with 4 bases sitting between them. The germline V gene has CDR1 SGHRS and CDR2 YFSETQ. The CDR3 contains 11 residues. The CDR3 is CASSLGREQFF. CDR3 DNA sequence: TGCGCCAGCAGCTTGGGCCGTGAGCAGTTCTTC.

This rearrangement joins TRBV9 to TRBJ1-1; TRBD1 matches at 10 bases. The junction had 7 bases not matched to a gene; V was cut back by 4 bases and J by 1 base. Germline V lookup: CDR1 SGDLS, CDR2 YYNGEE. The CDR3 length is 16 residues. The CDR3 protein is CASSLGTGAGNTEAFF. The DNA for the CDR3 is TGTGCCAGCAGCCTCGGGACAGGGGCTGGGAACACTGAAGCTTTCTTT. Filled out from reference TRBV9 and TRBJ1-1, the complete variable domain reads DSGVTQTPKHLITATGQRVTLRCSPRSGDLSVYWYQQSLDQGLQFLIQYYNGEERAKGNILERFSAQQFPDLHSELNLSSLELGDSALYFCASSLGTGAGNTEAFFGQGTRLTVV.

The chain employs TRBV6-5 and TRBJ1-2, with D possibly being TRBD1 (6 bases). Germline assignment: CDR1 MNHEY and CDR2 SVGAGI. The CDR3 length is 12 residues. V dropped 4 bases and J dropped 4 bases, with 7 bases sitting between them. CDR3 sequence: CASSSQGYGYTF. The CDR3 coding sequence is TGTGCCAGCAGTTCACAGGGCTATGGCTACACCTTC.

The genes are TRBV9 and TRBJ1-2; D unresolved. The V and J ends lost 0 bases and 8 bases respectively, with 20 bases between them. CDR1 is SGDLS, CDR2 YYNGEE, per germline. This CDR3 spans 16 amino acids. The CDR3 here is CASSVGGAAPPWGYTF. The CDR3 coding sequence is TGTGCCAGCAGCGTAGGGGGAGCCGCACCCCCGTGGGGCTACACCTTC.

The rearrangement uses TRBV4-2 and TRBJ2-5, with a possible D match to TRBD1 (6 bases). Trimming took 1 base from V and 5 from J, leaving 14 bases between them. Germline loops: CDR1 LGHNA, CDR2 YNFKEQ. The CDR3 extends over 15 amino acids. The CDR3: CASSQATGTRETQYF. The CDR3 nucleotides read TGTGCCAGCAGCCAAGCTACCGGGACACGGGAGACCCAGTACTTC.

The rearrangement uses TRBV10-3 and TRBJ2-1; TRBD2 agrees at 9 bases. The CDR3 consists of 16 residues. Germline trimming cut 3 bases from V and 1 base from J; bases unmatched to any gene: 4. Germline V gene sequence: CDR1 ENHRY, CDR2 SYGVKD. The CDR3 reads CAISDLAGNSYNEQFF. In DNA form, the CDR3 reads TGTGCCATCAGTGACCTAGCGGGAAATTCCTACAATGAGCAGTTCTTC.

This clone was observed a few times. The chain is built from TRBV15 and TRBJ2-1, with 13 bases that match TRBD2. CDR1 and CDR2 (germline): LNHNV, YYDKDF (reference sequence). The CDR3 extends over 16 amino acids. With 3 bases clipped from V and 8 bases from J, the junction kept 7 bases outside the gene matches. Here the CDR3 reads CATSRGGLAGVDEQFF. The CDR3 DNA is TGTGCCACCAGCAGGGGCGGACTAGCGGGAGTCGATGAGCAGTTCTTC.

The chain carries TRBV6-5 and TRBJ1-6; 9 bases agree with TRBD1. CDR1 is MNHEY and CDR2 is SVGAGI in the germline V gene. CDR3 length equals 15 residues. Germline trimming cut 2 bases from V and 9 bases from J; bases unmatched to any gene: 5. The DNA of the CDR3 is TGTGCCAGCAGTTACCGAACAGGGGGCGGTTCACCCCTCCACTTT. This encodes CASSYRTGGGSPLHF.

The rearrangement links TRBV19 to TRBJ1-2; 8 nucleotides match TRBD1. The CDR3 contains 15 residues. CDR1 LNHDA and CDR2 SQIVND come from the germline V gene (reference sequence). Trimming at V came to 5 bases and at J to 3 bases, leaving 8 bases not matched to a gene. The CDR3 region has the DNA TGTGCCAGTAGTCCCTGGACAGGGAAGGACTATGGCTACACCTTC. It encodes CASSPWTGKDYGYTF.

The chain carries TRBV30 and TRBJ1-2, with TRBD1 matching 8 bases. V lost 0 bases to trimming and J lost 6 bases; unmatched junction nucleotides: 15. The CDR3 length is 17 residues. Germline CDR1 GTSNPN, CDR2 SVGIG (reference sequence). CDR3 in amino acids: CAWSVHSGQGAIDGYTF. The CDR3 DNA is TGTGCCTGGAGTGTACATTCCGGCCAGGGGGCGATTGATGGCTACACCTTC.

The V call is TRBV18, the J call TRBJ1-2; possible D gene TRBD1, 5 bases. Per the germline V gene, CDR1 is KGHSH and CDR2 is LQKENI. Trimming left V 0 bases short and J 2 bases short, with 10 bases between. The length of the CDR3 is 15 residues. The CDR3, as DNA: TGTGCCAGCTCACCACCCCCGGCAGGGAACTATGGCTACACCTTC. Its protein product is CASSPPPAGNYGYTF.

This clone is a singleton in its sample. The chain has TRBV7-2 and TRBJ1-5; TRBD1 matches at 7 bases. The CDR3 contains 17 residues. V trimming: 2 bases; J trimming: 5 bases; junction bases outside the gene matches: 12. CDR1 and CDR2 from the germline V gene are SGHTA and FQGNSA. This CDR3 is CASSLNFGGQGDQPQHF. DNA for the CDR3: TGTGCCAGCAGCTTAAACTTCGGGGGGCAGGGGGATCAGCCCCAGCATTTT.